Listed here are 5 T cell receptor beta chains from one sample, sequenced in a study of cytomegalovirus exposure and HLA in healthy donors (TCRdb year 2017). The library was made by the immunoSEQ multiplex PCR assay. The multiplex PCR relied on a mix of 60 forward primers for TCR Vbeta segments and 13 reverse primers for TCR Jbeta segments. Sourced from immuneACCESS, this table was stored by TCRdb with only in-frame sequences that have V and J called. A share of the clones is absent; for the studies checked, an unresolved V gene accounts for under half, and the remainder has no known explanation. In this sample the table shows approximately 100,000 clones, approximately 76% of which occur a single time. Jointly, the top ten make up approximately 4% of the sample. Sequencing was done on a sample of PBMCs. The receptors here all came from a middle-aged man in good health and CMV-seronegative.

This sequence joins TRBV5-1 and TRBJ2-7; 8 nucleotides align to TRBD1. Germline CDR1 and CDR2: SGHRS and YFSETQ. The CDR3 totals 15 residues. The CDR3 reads CASSLDRAASYEQYV. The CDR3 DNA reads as TGCGCCAGCAGTTTGGACAGGGCGGCCTCCTACGAGCAGTACGTC.

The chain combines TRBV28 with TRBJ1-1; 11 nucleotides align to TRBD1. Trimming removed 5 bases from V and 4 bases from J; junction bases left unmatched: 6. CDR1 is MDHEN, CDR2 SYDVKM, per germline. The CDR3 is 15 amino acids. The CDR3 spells CASSPRDRGITEAFF. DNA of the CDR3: TGTGCCAGCAGTCCGCGGGACAGGGGGATCACTGAAGCTTTCTTT.

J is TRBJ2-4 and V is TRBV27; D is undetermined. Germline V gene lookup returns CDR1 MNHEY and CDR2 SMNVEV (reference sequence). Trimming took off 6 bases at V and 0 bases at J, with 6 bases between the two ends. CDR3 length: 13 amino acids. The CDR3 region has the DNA TGTGCCAGCAGCCAGTTAGCCAAAAACATTCAGTACTTC. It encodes CASSQLAKNIQYF.

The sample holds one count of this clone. The CDR3 nucleotides are TGTGCCAGCAGCGTCGGGGGGGACTCCTACAATGAGCAGTTCTTC. This sequence encodes CASSVGGDSYNEQFF. V usage is TRBV9 and J usage is TRBJ2-1; 8 bases fit TRBD2. Losses at the gene ends were 2 bases for V and 0 bases for J; bases not matched to a gene: 1. Germline V gene data show CDR1 as SGDLS and CDR2 as YYNGEE. The CDR3 runs to 15 residues.

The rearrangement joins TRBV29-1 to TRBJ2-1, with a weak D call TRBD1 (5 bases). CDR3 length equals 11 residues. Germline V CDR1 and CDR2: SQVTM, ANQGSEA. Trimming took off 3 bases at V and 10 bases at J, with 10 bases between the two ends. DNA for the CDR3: TGCAGCGTTGAGCCAGGGTACGAGCAGTTCTTC. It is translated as CSVEPGYEQFF.